A selection of T cell receptor beta chains follows, all from one sample in a study of T cell responses to AZD1222 COVID-19 vaccine. TCRdb's table, derived via immunoSEQ multiplex PCR, lists solely in-frame clones and lacks some. Here the sample spans about 110,000 clones, 80% to 90% being singletons. The sample in question was peripheral blood, obtained 28 days after the second AZD1222 dose. The receptor source for this set is an adult who received the AZD1222 COVID-19 vaccine. CDR3s include the opening cysteine and the closing phenylalanine or tryptophan. D genes are given only for firm matches. Clone sizes are given selectively: once, few, many, or a class where the clone is expanded.

j_gene | d_gene | abundance | v_gene | CDR3nt | CDR3aa
TRBJ2-3 | . | few | TRBV2 | TGTGCCAGCAGTGAAGGCGAGGATACGCAGTATTTT | CASSEGEDTQYF
TRBJ1-1 | TRBD1 | once | TRBV5-4 | TGTGCCAGCAGCGCCGACGTCGGCAGGGGGGACGGTGAAGCTTTCTTT | CASSADVGRGDGEAFF
TRBJ1-2 | . | . | TRBV5-4 | TGTGCCAGCAGCTCGGGACGGAGCTATGGCTACACCTTC | CASSSGRSYGYTF
TRBJ1-1 | . | . | TRBV9 | TGTGCCAGCAGCGTAGGCGGGCGCACTGAAGCTTTCTTT | CASSVGGRTEAFF
TRBJ2-5 | . | . | TRBV5-4 | TGTGCCAGCACCGTGGACTCTGGGACCCAGTACTTC | CASTVDSGTQYF
TRBJ1-4 | . | . | TRBV7-9 | TGTGCCAGCAGTGTCGCTACAGTGGTAAGGGGAGCCGAAAAACTGTTTTTT | CASSVATVVRGAEKLFF
TRBJ1-4 | . | . | TRBV30 | TGTGCCTGGGGGGGGGTTGTGAATGAAAAACTGTTTTTT | CAWGGVVNEKLFF
TRBJ1-6 | . | . | TRBV4-3 | TGCGCCAGCAGCCAGGGGGGATCACCCCTCCACTTT | CASSQGGSPLHF
TRBJ2-5 | TRBD1 | . | TRBV6-2/TRBV6-3 | TGTGCCAGCAGTTATGTTCCGGGACAGGGTAGGGAGACCCAGTACTTC | CASSYVPGQGRETQYF
TRBJ2-1 | . | . | TRBV7-9 | TGTGCCAGCAGCGCACCAACTAGCTACAATGAGCAGTTCTTC | CASSAPTSYNEQFF
TRBJ2-2 | . | . | TRBV9 | TGTGCCAGCAGCCCAGAACCCGTGAACACCGGGGAGCTGTTTTTT | CASSPEPVNTGELFF
TRBJ1-6 | . | . | TRBV6-5 | TGTGCCAGCACCCCCTGGCGGGCCTATAATTCACCCCTCCACTTT | CASTPWRAYNSPLHF
TRBJ1-5 | . | . | TRBV7-9 | TGTGCCAGCAGCTTAGAGCGCAATCAGCCCCAGCATTTT | CASSLERNQPQHF
TRBJ1-4 | . | . | TRBV5-8 | TGTGCCAGCAGCTTGGAAGGACTGAAACTGTTTTTT | CASSLEGLKLFF
TRBJ1-5 | . | . | TRBV2 | TGTGCCAGCAGTGATCGACGGGACATGGGACAGCCCCAGCATTTT | CASSDRRDMGQPQHF
TRBJ1-5 | . | . | TRBV6-5 | TGTGCCAGCAGGAACAGTGAAGGTCAGCCCCAGCATTTT | CASRNSEGQPQHF
TRBJ1-5 | TRBD1 | . | TRBV7-9 | TGTGCCAGCAGCTTGGACAGGGTGGGGGGCAATCAGCCCCAGCATTTT | CASSLDRVGGNQPQHF
TRBJ2-7 | TRBD2 | . | TRBV6-2/TRBV6-3 | TGTGCCAGCAGTTACTCCCTAGCGGAGACCTACGAGCAGTACTTC | CASSYSLAETYEQYF
TRBJ1-4 | TRBD1 | . | TRBV25-1 | TGTCCGAACAGGGGGCTTCCAACTAATGAAAAACTGTTTTTT | CPNRGLPTNEKLFF
TRBJ2-1 | TRBD2 | . | TRBV29-1 | TGCAGCGGGAAACTAGCGGGGCAGGGCAATGAGCAGTTCTTC | CSGKLAGQGNEQFF
TRBJ2-2 | . | . | TRBV7-6 | TGTGCCAGCAGCTCCCAGGGTTCGGGGGAGCTGTTTTTT | CASSSQGSGELFF
TRBJ2-1 | . | . | TRBV5-6 | TGTGCCAGCAGCTTGCTTTCGAGTATTAAGTTCTTC | CASSLLSSIKFF
TRBJ2-2 | . | . | TRBV18 | TGTGCCAGCTCACCGGAGCCGAACACCGGGGAGCTGTTTTTT | CASSPEPNTGELFF
TRBJ1-5 | . | . | TRBV30 | TGTGCCTGGAGTCCCTCGGATCAGCCCCAGCATTTT | CAWSPSDQPQHF
TRBJ2-3 | TRBD1 | . | TRBV7-6 | TGTGCCAGCAGCCCTAAGGGGGGACAGGGGGCTTGGTCGCACACAGATACGCAGTATTTT | CASSPKGGQGAWSHTDTQYF
TRBJ2-1 | . | . | TRBV10-2 | TGCGCCAGCAGTGAGCACACCAGCAATGAGCAGTTCTTC | CASSEHTSNEQFF
TRBJ1-5 | TRBD1 | . | TRBV5-4 | TGTGCCAGCAGTTCAGGGGGGGATAGCAATCAGCCCCAGCATTTT | CASSSGGDSNQPQHF
TRBJ1-4 | . | . | TRBV14 | TGTGCCAGCAGCCCCCAAGGTCGAGAAAAACTGTTTTTT | CASSPQGREKLFF
TRBJ1-4 | TRBD1 | . | TRBV11-2 | TGTGCCAGCAGCTTAGGGACAGGGGGTGAAAAACTGTTTTTT | CASSLGTGGEKLFF
TRBJ1-5 | . | . | TRBV6-6 | TGTGCCAGCAGTGACCCGAGGAGGGGCGATCAGCCCCAGCATTTT | CASSDPRRGDQPQHF
TRBJ2-1 | TRBD2 | . | TRBV11-2 | TGTGCCAGCAGCATTAGGGGGTCTAGCGGGAGAAGGAATGAGCAGTTCTTC | CASSIRGSSGRRNEQFF
TRBJ2-7 | TRBD1 | . | TRBV6-5 | TGTGCCAGCAGGAGACAGGGGGCTTTCGAGCAGTACTTC | CASRRQGAFEQYF
TRBJ1-3 | . | . | TRBV25-1 | TGTGCCAGCGGCGTCACAGGGTCTGGAAACACCATATATTTT | CASGVTGSGNTIYF
TRBJ2-7 | TRBD2 | . | TRBV4-3 | TGCGCCAGCAGCCAATTAATAACATCTAGCGGGAGGTTTTCCGGGCAGTACTTC | CASSQLITSSGRFSGQYF
TRBJ2-1 | . | . | TRBV7-2 | TGTGCCAGCAGCTTAGAGGCATCCCTCTCCTACAATGAGCAGTTCTTC | CASSLEASLSYNEQFF
TRBJ2-3 | . | . | TRBV7-6 | TGTGCCAGCAGCTTATCGGTCTTAGATACGCAGTATTTT | CASSLSVLDTQYF
TRBJ1-2 | . | . | TRBV7-6 | TGTGCCAGCAGCTTAGGGGGAAGTTCGACCCTATATGGCTACACCTTC | CASSLGGSSTLYGYTF
TRBJ1-2 | TRBD1 | . | TRBV2 | TGTGCCAGCAGAGGACAGGGGGTCAATGGCTACACCTTC | CASRGQGVNGYTF
TRBJ2-5 | TRBD2 | once | TRBV5-1 | TGCGCCAGCAGCTTGGCCTCGAGTAGCGGGAGGCAGGAGACCCAGTACTTC | CASSLASSSGRQETQYF
TRBJ2-3 | TRBD2 | . | TRBV7-7 | TGTGCCAGCAGCTTAGTGGGCGGGAGTGCAGATACGCAGTATTTT | CASSLVGGSADTQYF
TRBJ2-2 | TRBD1 | once | TRBV11-1 | TGTGCCAGCAGCGGAACCGGGACAGGGTTCACCGGGGAGCTGTTTTTT | CASSGTGTGFTGELFF
TRBJ2-1 | TRBD2 | . | TRBV10-2 | TGCGCCAGCAATGGACTAGCGGAATACAATGAGCAGTTCTTC | CASNGLAEYNEQFF
TRBJ1-1 | TRBD1 | . | TRBV18 | TGTGCCAGCTCAACGACAGGGAGTACTGAAGCTTTCTTT | CASSTTGSTEAFF
TRBJ1-4 | . | . | TRBV15 | TGTGCCACCAGCAGGGACGGGATTAATGAAAAACTGTTTTTT | CATSRDGINEKLFF
TRBJ2-5 | . | . | TRBV27 | TGTGCCAGCAGTTTATCGGGACGAGGGGGTCATGAGACCCAGTACTTC | CASSLSGRGGHETQYF
TRBJ1-2 | . | few | TRBV12-5 | TGTGCTAGTGGGACCGGGACCGTTAACTATGGCTACACCTTC | CASGTGTVNYGYTF
TRBJ2-1 | TRBD2 | few | TRBV11-3 | TGTGCCAGCAGCCCTTCTAGCGGGAGGGATTACAATGAGCAGTTCTTC | CASSPSSGRDYNEQFF
TRBJ1-3 | . | . | TRBV9 | TGTGCCAGCAGCGGAGGGGGACCGTCTGGAAACACCATATATTTT | CASSGGGPSGNTIYF
TRBJ2-5 | . | . | TRBV6-2/TRBV6-3 | TGTGCCAGCAGTTACCGACAGTCTCTCCAAGAGACCCAGTACTTC | CASSYRQSLQETQYF
TRBJ1-2 | . | . | TRBV10-3 | TGTGCCATCAGTGACAGGGCGGATAGTGGCTACACCTTC | CAISDRADSGYTF
TRBJ1-1 | TRBD1 | . | TRBV6-1 | TGTGCCAGCAGTGAGGACAGGGGGAACACTGAAGCTTTCTTT | CASSEDRGNTEAFF
TRBJ2-3 | . | . | TRBV7-8 | TGTGCCAGCAGCTTAGCGGTCACCCCGCAGTATTTT | CASSLAVTPQYF
TRBJ2-1 | TRBD1 | . | TRBV12-5 | TGTGCTAGTGGTTTGGTACAGGGACAGGGAGCCAATGAGCAGTTCTTC | CASGLVQGQGANEQFF
TRBJ1-6 | . | once | TRBV30 | TGTGCCTGGAGGCCAGGGCAGGGGAGCTATAATTCACCCCTCCACTTT | CAWRPGQGSYNSPLHF
TRBJ2-1 | . | . | TRBV20-1 | TGCAGTGCCGCCAACTACAATGAGCAGTTCTTC | CSAANYNEQFF
TRBJ1-1 | . | . | TRBV10-3 | TGTGCCATCCTTGGGAACTTGAACACTGAAGCTTTCTTT | CAILGNLNTEAFF
TRBJ2-5 | . | . | TRBV6-6 | TGTGCCAGCGCGGGGGCCGAACAAGAGACCCAGTACTTC | CASAGAEQETQYF